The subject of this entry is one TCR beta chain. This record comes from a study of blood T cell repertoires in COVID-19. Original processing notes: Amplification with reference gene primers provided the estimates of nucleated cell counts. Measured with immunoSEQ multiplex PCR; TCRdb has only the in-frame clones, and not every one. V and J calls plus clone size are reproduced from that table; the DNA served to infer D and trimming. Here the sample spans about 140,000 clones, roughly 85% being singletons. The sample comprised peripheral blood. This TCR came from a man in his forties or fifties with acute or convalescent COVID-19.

The DNA of the CDR3 is TGTGCCAGCAGACAGAACACTGAAGCTTTCTTT. Its protein product is CASRQNTEAFF. The chain joins TRBV5-8 to TRBJ1-1, with D hard to call. The length of the CDR3 is 11 residues. Trimming took off 5 bases at V and 1 base at J, with 3 bases between the two ends. Germline V lookup: CDR1 SGHTS, CDR2 YDEGEE.